Following are 20 T cell receptor beta chains from one sample sequenced in a study of blood T cell repertoires in COVID-19. Using immunoSEQ multiplex PCR, the repertoire was profiled, and TCRdb retains in-frame clones only, with some absent. The sample holds around 140,000 clones, just over 85% seen once. The sequenced sample consisted of PBMCs or T cells enriched from blood (not recorded which). These receptors all stem from a man aged 50 to 60 who had recovered from COVID-19.

The chain carries TRBV7-8 and TRBJ1-1, with 8 bases lining up with TRBD1. The germline gives CDR1 SGHVS, CDR2 FQNEAQ. The CDR3 is 19 residues long. After removal of 5 bases from V and 5 bases from J, the junction contained 22 bases not matched to a gene. In DNA, the CDR3 is TGTGCCAGCAGCCACAATTTTTGGGGGGACAGGCGGGGGCGGACTGAAGCTTTCTTT. Its translation: CASSHNFWGDRRGRTEAFF. The full variable domain, in which reference TRBV7-8 and TRBJ1-1 provide the parts outside the CDR3, is GAGVSQSPRYKVAKRGQDVALRCDPISGHVSLFWYQQALGQGPEFLTYFQNEAQLDKSGLPSDRFFAERPEGSVSTLKIQRTQQEDSAVYLCASSHNFWGDRRGRTEAFFGQGTRLTVV.

This clone was seen a few times. The CDR3 nucleotides are TGCGCCAGCAGGGACCGCTTAGCGGGGAACACAGATACGCAGTATTTT. Protein product: CASRDRLAGNTDTQYF. V usage is TRBV5-1 and J usage is TRBJ2-3; 8 nucleotides match TRBD2. Germline CDR1 is SGHRS and CDR2 is YFSETQ. The CDR3 spans 16 residues. V lost 5 bases and J lost 2; bases outside the gene matches: 10.

This clone was observed a single time. V gene TRBV5-6 combines with J gene TRBJ1-5; 11 bases map to TRBD1. CDR3 size: 15 residues. Germline-derived CDR1 and CDR2 are SGHDT and YYEEEE. Trimming took 3 bases from V and 6 from J; bases not matched to a gene: 5. The CDR3 loop reads CASSYRTGGFQPQHF. CDR3 DNA sequence: TGTGCCAGCAGCTACCGGACAGGGGGCTTTCAGCCCCAGCATTTT.

This clone appeared once. The chain uses TRBV30 and TRBJ2-7, with 13 bases matching TRBD2. The CDR3 has 15 residues. The germline CDR1 and CDR2 sequences are GTSNPN and SVGIG (reference sequence). Trimming cost V 5 bases and J 4 bases; bases outside gene matches: 8. The CDR3 sequence: CAWAPGLAGVYEQYF. CDR3 DNA sequence: TGTGCCTGGGCCCCTGGACTAGCGGGAGTTTACGAGCAGTACTTC.

This clone was recorded a few times. The rearrangement joins TRBV28 to TRBJ2-7; 7 nucleotides align to TRBD1. The CDR3 length is 13 residues. V lost 2 bases, J lost 5 bases, and 3 bases stayed unmatched. Germline CDR1 is MDHEN and CDR2 is SYDVKM. The CDR3, as DNA: TGTGCCAGCAGTTTAGACAGGGTGAACGAGCAGTACGTC. Its protein is CASSLDRVNEQYV.

In nucleotides, the CDR3 is TGTGCCAGCAGCCAAGAAGTTACGGGTGGTACGCAGTATTTT. Its translation: CASSQEVTGGTQYF. The genes are TRBV4-2 and TRBJ2-3; D remains ambiguous. The CDR3 has 14 amino acids. Germline assignment: CDR1 LGHNA and CDR2 YNFKEQ. V gave up 0 bases and J gave up 8 bases, with 12 bases separating them.

This rearrangement joins TRBV30 to TRBJ1-5, with D uncertain. V was clipped by 4 bases and J by 4 bases, with 11 bases between them. The germline V gene encodes CDR1 GTSNPN and CDR2 SVGIG (reference sequence). The CDR3 extends over 13 amino acids. The chain's CDR3 is CAWNMGGNQPQHF. As DNA, the CDR3 is TGTGCCTGGAATATGGGAGGTAATCAGCCCCAGCATTTT. The entire variable domain, with the rest obtained from reference TRBV30 and TRBJ1-5, is as follows: SQTIHQWPATLVQPVGSPLSLECTVEGTSNPNLYWYRQAAGRGLQLLFYSVGIGQISSEVPQNLSASRPQDRQFILSSKKLLLSDSGFYLCAWNMGGNQPQHFGDGTRLSIL.

This chain links TRBV2 with TRBJ1-4, with a tentative D call TRBD1 (6 bases). Germline V lookup: CDR1 SNHLY, CDR2 FYNNEI. Trimming shortened V by 7 bases and J by 3 bases, and 15 bases separated the two germline ends. This CDR3 has 15 amino acids. The CDR3 here is CASNRQALPNEKLFF. In DNA, the CDR3 is TGTGCCAGCAATCGACAGGCTCTCCCTAATGAAAAACTGTTTTTT.

The J gene is TRBJ1-2, the V gene TRBV25-1, with D unresolved. From germline, CDR1 is MGHDK and CDR2 SYGVNS. The V end was cut by 6 bases, the J end by 3 bases, with 5 bases between. This CDR3 is built from 11 residues. Written as DNA, the CDR3 is TGTGCCAGCAGGGCAGACTATGGCTACACCTTC. It specifies CASRADYGYTF.

V and J are TRBV6-2 or TRBV6-3 and TRBJ1-5; D is unresolved. Germline V gives CDR1 MNHEY, CDR2 SVGEGT. The CDR3 has 14 amino acids. The V end lost 4 bases, the J end lost 3 bases, and 10 bases lay between the germline ends. CDR3 sequence: CASSFADFNQPQHF. DNA for the CDR3: TGTGCCAGCAGTTTTGCGGATTTCAATCAGCCCCAGCATTTT.

This clone was counted a few times. The chain carries TRBV6-5 and TRBJ2-5; tentative D call: TRBD2 (5 bases). Per germline, CDR1 MNHEY and CDR2 SVGAGI. V lost 5 bases to trimming and J lost 11 bases, with 21 bases between them. The CDR3 contains 14 residues. CDR3 in amino acids: CASSTSHGLGVQYF. The CDR3 coding sequence is TGTGCCAGCAGTACCTCCCACGGACTGGGAGTACAGTACTTC.

V usage is TRBV19 and J usage is TRBJ1-5; D is perhaps TRBD1 (5 bases). Germline V gene data show CDR1 as LNHDA and CDR2 as SQIVND (reference sequence). With 5 bases removed from V and 2 bases from J, the gap between germline ends came to 19 bases. The CDR3 runs 17 residues. This CDR3 reads CASSAPGRGTGNQPQHF. The DNA for the CDR3 is TGTGCCAGTAGTGCCCCGGGACGCGGGACGGGCAATCAGCCCCAGCATTTT.

The V gene is TRBV5-1, the J gene TRBJ2-2, with D possibly being TRBD1 (5 bases). From germline, CDR1 is SGHRS and CDR2 YFSETQ. V was trimmed by 0 bases and J by 4 bases, leaving 7 bases between them. The CDR3 loop spans 14 amino acids. CDR3: CASSLEQATGELFF. The CDR3 DNA sequence: TGCGCCAGCAGCTTGGAACAGGCCACCGGGGAGCTGTTTTTT.

Here the CDR3 reads CASSSQGGDGYTF. The CDR3, as DNA: TGTGCCAGCAGTTCCCAGGGAGGGGACGGCTACACCTTC. The gene calls are TRBV6-5 and TRBJ1-2, with TRBD1 as a possible D gene (5 bases). The germline V gene encodes CDR1 MNHEY and CDR2 SVGAGI. The CDR3 sequence is 13 residues long. Trimming shortened V by 4 bases and J by 8 bases, and 14 bases separated the two germline ends.

This chain uses TRBV11-2 with TRBJ1-5, with D maybe TRBD1 (5 bases). This CDR3 comprises 14 residues. Germline CDR1 and CDR2: SGHAT and FQNNGV. V shed 1 base and J shed 6 bases, with 10 bases lying between them. The CDR3 DNA follows: TGTGCCAGCAGCTTAGTAGGGGAAGGTCAGCCCCAGCATTTT. It encodes CASSLVGEGQPQHF.

This clone was found once. The chain couples TRBV24-1 to TRBJ2-2; no reliable D call. Germline lookup yields CDR1 KGHDR and CDR2 SFDVKD. CDR3 length equals 14 residues. The germline V and J ends were trimmed by 4 bases and 3 bases, with 8 bases remaining between them. The CDR3 bases are TGTGCCACCAGTGAGGCGGCACACACCGGGGAGCTGTTTTTT. Protein sequence: CATSEAAHTGELFF.

This clone was seen a single time. The chain joins TRBV3-1 (or the pseudogene TRBV3-2) to TRBJ2-7; D may be TRBD1 (5 bases). V lost 4 bases and J lost 7, with 26 bases in between. The germline gives CDR1 LGHDT, CDR2 YNNKEL (reference sequence). The CDR3 length is 17 residues. CDR3 coding DNA: TGTGCCAGCAGCCTCAGACTCACCGCGGACAACCTTCGAGAGCAGTACTTC. It specifies CASSLRLTADNLREQYF.

This rearrangement joins TRBV27 to TRBJ2-3; TRBD2 agrees at 9 bases. Germline-derived CDR1 and CDR2 are MNHEY and SMNVEV (reference sequence). Trimming cost V 7 bases and J 0 bases; bases outside gene matches: 5. The CDR3 extends over 15 amino acids. For the CDR3, the DNA is TGTGCCAGCAACCGACTAGCGGCGAGCACAGATACGCAGTATTTT. Its translation: CASNRLAASTDTQYF.

V is TRBV24-1 and J is TRBJ1-6; the D is unclear. Trimming took 3 bases from V and 8 from J, leaving 7 bases between them. Germline lookup yields CDR1 KGHDR and CDR2 SFDVKD. The CDR3 is made up of 13 amino acids. The CDR3 coding sequence is TGTGCCACCAGTGATCCACTACATTCACCCCTCCACTTT. Encoded protein: CATSDPLHSPLHF.

J is TRBJ2-2 and V is TRBV15, with 8 bases matching TRBD2. This CDR3 spans 17 amino acids. Germline CDR1 reads LNHNV; CDR2 reads YYDKDF (reference sequence). Trimming at V came to 0 bases and at J to 4 bases, leaving 7 bases not matched to a gene. CDR3 nucleotides: TGTGCCACCAGCAGAGATAGGAGCGGGGGACCCACCGGGGAGCTGTTTTTT. Translating gives CATSRDRSGGPTGELFF.